Listed here are 14 T cell receptor beta chains from one sample, sequenced in a study of T cells after yellow fever vaccination. TCRdb passed the 5' RACE reads through MiXCR, listing each CDR3 protein once. The profile covers around 310,000 distinct CDR3 sequences, with almost 4% appearing a single time and roughly 24% taken by the ten largest. Sequenced here: PBMCs, sampled 5 days after the yellow fever booster vaccination. These receptors originate from a man in his late teens or twenties who received the YFV17D yellow fever vaccine.

This clonotype was seen repeatedly, ten times or more. The chain uses TRBV10-3 and TRBJ2-2, with D perhaps matching TRBD1 or TRBD2 (5 bases each). The germline V gene has CDR1 ENHRY and CDR2 SYGVKD. The CDR3 is 15 residues long. V shed 10 bases and J shed 0 bases, with 15 bases lying between them. The CDR3 loop reads CANRPGTANTGELFF. The CDR3 DNA is TGTGCCAACCGCCCAGGGACGGCGAACACCGGGGAGCTGTTTTTT.

This rearrangement joins TRBV7-2 to TRBJ2-2; TRBD1 aligns across 8 bases. The germline CDR1 and CDR2 sequences are SGHTA and FQGNSA. The CDR3 has 15 amino acids. V shed 4 bases, J shed 4 bases, and the junction held 5 bases outside the gene matches. In nucleotides, the CDR3 is TGTGCCAGCAGCTCCAGGACAGGGACCACCGGGGAGCTGTTTTTT. It translates to CASSSRTGTTGELFF.

Points on this clonotype: A much larger clone lies one base from this, so it may be a read error. CDR3 sequence (DNA): TGCGCCAGCAGCTTGGTGGCGGCGGGCATTGAGCAGTTCTTC. It translates to CASSLVAAGIEQFF. The chain has TRBV5-1 and TRBJ2-1; D might be TRBD2 (5 bases). Per the germline V gene, CDR1 is SGHRS and CDR2 is YFSETQ. This CDR3 has 14 amino acids. Trimming left V 0 bases short and J 9 bases short, with 13 bases between.

The chain uses TRBV7-3 and TRBJ2-2; TRBD2 might be the D (6 bases). V was clipped by 4 bases and J by 4 bases, with 13 bases between them. This CDR3 region has 15 residues. Germline V CDR1 and CDR2: SGHTA, FQGTGA. The CDR3 region is CASSSLGGFTGELFF. For the CDR3, the DNA is TGTGCCAGCAGCTCTCTCGGGGGATTCACCGGGGAGCTGTTTTTT.

The table lists this clonotype with many counts. The gene calls are TRBV11-2 and TRBJ2-1; TRBD1 matches 9 bases. The V gene end was trimmed by 5 bases and the J gene end by 5 bases; junction bases not matched to a gene: 7. The germline CDR1 and CDR2 sequences are SGHAT and FQNNGV. This CDR3 comprises 15 residues. The CDR3 DNA follows: TGTGCCAGCAGCATACGGGACAGGGTCCACAATGAGCAGTTCTTC. Translation gives CASSIRDRVHNEQFF.

This clonotype was seen a handful of times. The V call is TRBV7-9, the J call TRBJ1-2; D remains ambiguous. The CDR3 sequence is 11 residues long. The V end lost 1 base, the J end lost 5 bases, and 2 bases lay between the germline ends. Germline V CDR1 and CDR2: SEHNR, FQNEAQ (reference sequence). The CDR3 coding sequence is TGTGCCAGCAGCTTAGAGTATGGCTACACCTTC. Amino acids: CASSLEYGYTF.

In its sample, this clonotype was seen a few times. This chain links TRBV7-8 with TRBJ1-1; unclear D gene. CDR1 is SGHVS, CDR2 FQNEAQ, per germline. V lost 5 bases and J 0 bases, leaving 4 bases between the germline ends. The CDR3 loop spans 12 amino acids. The CDR3 reads CASSKLNTEAFF. The CDR3 DNA reads as TGTGCCAGCAGCAAACTGAACACTGAAGCTTTCTTT.

This clonotype was seen ten or more times. The gene calls are TRBV5-6 and TRBJ2-1, with D possibly matching TRBD2 (6 bases). This CDR3 is 14 amino acids long. Deletions cut 6 bases from V and 2 bases from J, with 12 bases between. The V gene's germline CDR1 is SGHDT and CDR2 YYEEEE. CDR3 DNA sequence: TGTGCCAGCACCCTGACTAGGGCCTACAATGAGCAGTTCTTC. Amino acid sequence: CASTLTRAYNEQFF.

There are many counts of this clonotype. The chain joins TRBV9 to TRBJ1-3, with TRBD1 identical over 7 bases. In germline, CDR1 is SGDLS, CDR2 YYNGEE. The CDR3 covers 15 residues. The ends lost 4 bases at V and 0 bases at J; junction bases unmatched: 4. CDR3 region: CASSPGGFSGNTIYF. The CDR3 nucleotides are TGTGCCAGCAGCCCAGGGGGGTTCTCTGGAAACACCATATATTTT.

There are many counts of this clonotype. The chain combines TRBV21-1 with TRBJ1-2. TRBV21-1 represents a pseudogene. The CDR3 is made up of 12 amino acids. This chain's CDR3 is CASSKCGHLYTF. CDR3 coding DNA: TGTGCCAGCAGCAAATGTGGTCACCTCTACACCTTC.

This clonotype was seen many times. V and J are TRBV28 and TRBJ2-3, with D unresolved. The V gene's germline CDR1 is MDHEN and CDR2 SYDVKM. V lost 1 base to trimming and J lost 8 bases, with 7 bases between them. The CDR3 runs 12 residues. This CDR3 is CASSLSRATQYF. CDR3 in DNA: TGTGCCAGCAGTTTATCCCGAGCTACGCAGTATTTT.

This clonotype came up a few times. This chain uses TRBV6-2 or TRBV6-3 with TRBJ2-1; TRBD2 is a possible D gene (7 bases). Germline V gene sequence: CDR1 MNHEY, CDR2 SVGEGT. The CDR3 is 15 residues long. The V gene lost 7 bases and the J gene lost 6 bases, with 19 bases spanning the gap. CDR3 sequence: CASTKGGAPVNEQFF. As DNA, the CDR3 is TGTGCCAGCACCAAAGGGGGGGCGCCGGTCAATGAGCAGTTCTTC.

The rearrangement uses TRBV7-9 and TRBJ2-7; possibly TRBD1 for D (6 bases). Trimming took off 5 bases at V and 7 bases at J, with 18 bases between the two ends. The germline V gene has CDR1 SEHNR and CDR2 FQNEAQ (reference sequence). The CDR3 runs 14 residues. The DNA of the CDR3 is TGTGCCAGCAGCAGAACAGGGTCCCATGAGGAGCAGTACGTC. This encodes CASSRTGSHEEQYV.

In its sample, this clonotype was seen a few times. V and J are TRBV7-2 and TRBJ1-6; TRBD1 might be the D (6 bases). The CDR3 sequence is 15 residues long. The V and J ends lost 6 bases and 10 bases respectively, with 19 bases between them. CDR1 and CDR2 (germline): SGHTA, FQGNSA. Written as DNA, the CDR3 is TGTGCCAGCAGAGTAACAGGGAGAAGGGGCTCACCCCTCCACTTT. Its protein is CASRVTGRRGSPLHF. Complete variable domain (other parts from reference TRBV7-2 and TRBJ1-6): GAGVSQSPSNKVTEKGKDVELRCDPISGHTALYWYRQSLGQGLEFLIYFQGNSAPDKSGLPSDRFSAERTGGSVSTLTIQRTQQEDSAVYLCASRVTGRRGSPLHFGNGTRLTVT.